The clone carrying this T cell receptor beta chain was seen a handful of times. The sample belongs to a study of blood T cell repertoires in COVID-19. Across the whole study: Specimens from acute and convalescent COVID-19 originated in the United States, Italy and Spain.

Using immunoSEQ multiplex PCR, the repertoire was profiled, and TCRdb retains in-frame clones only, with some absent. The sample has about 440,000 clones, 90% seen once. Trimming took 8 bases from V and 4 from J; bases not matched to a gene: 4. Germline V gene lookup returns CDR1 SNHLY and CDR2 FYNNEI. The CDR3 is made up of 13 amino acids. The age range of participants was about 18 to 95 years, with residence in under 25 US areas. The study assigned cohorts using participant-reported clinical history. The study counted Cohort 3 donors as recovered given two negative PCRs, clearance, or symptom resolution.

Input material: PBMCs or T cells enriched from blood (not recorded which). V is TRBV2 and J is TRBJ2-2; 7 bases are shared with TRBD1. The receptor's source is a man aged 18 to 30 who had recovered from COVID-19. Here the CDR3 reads CASCRGSTGELFF. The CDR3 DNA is TGTGCCAGCTGCAGGGGGAGCACCGGGGAGCTGTTTTTT.